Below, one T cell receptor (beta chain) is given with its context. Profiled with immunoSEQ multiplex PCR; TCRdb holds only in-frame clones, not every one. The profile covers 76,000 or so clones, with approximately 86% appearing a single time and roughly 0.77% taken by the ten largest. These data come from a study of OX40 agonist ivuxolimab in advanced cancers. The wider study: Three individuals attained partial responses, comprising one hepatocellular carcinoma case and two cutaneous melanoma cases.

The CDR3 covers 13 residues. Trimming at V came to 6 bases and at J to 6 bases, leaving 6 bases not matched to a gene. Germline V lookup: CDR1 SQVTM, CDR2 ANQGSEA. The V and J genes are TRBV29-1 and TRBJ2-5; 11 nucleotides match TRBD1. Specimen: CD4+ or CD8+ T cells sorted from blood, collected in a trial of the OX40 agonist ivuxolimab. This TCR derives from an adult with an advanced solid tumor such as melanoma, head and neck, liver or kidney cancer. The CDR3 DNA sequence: TGCAGCGTGGCGGGACAGGGGGGAAAGACCCAGTACTTC. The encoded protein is CSVAGQGGKTQYF.